This entry lists 32 T cell receptor beta chains sequenced from one sample in a study of T cells in localized non-small cell lung cancer. Clones were read by immunoSEQ multiplex PCR, and TCRdb kept only the in-frame ones, dropping some. Seen here are about 92,000 clones, just over 90% observed once, and the top ten hold 4.1%. Sequenced material: PBMCs, taken before any cancer treatment. The source is a woman aged 40-69 years with stage II squamous cell lung carcinoma.

V usage is TRBV29-1 and J usage is TRBJ1-3; a possible D gene is TRBD1 (6 bases). The CDR3 totals 15 residues. Germline V gene lookup returns CDR1 SQVTM and CDR2 ANQGSEA. Trimming removed 2 bases from V and 3 bases from J, with 14 bases in between. The CDR3 DNA reads as TGCAGCGTTGAAAGAAAGGGGGTGGGTGGAAACACCATATATTTT. Translating gives CSVERKGVGGNTIYF.

This clone was picked up one time. The rearrangement links TRBV6-5 to TRBJ1-3; tentative D call: TRBD1 (6 bases). CDR3 length: 13 amino acids. Germline loops: CDR1 MNHEY, CDR2 SVGAGI. V was trimmed by 6 bases and J by 4 bases, leaving 10 bases between them. DNA for the CDR3: TGTGCCAGCAGGCCCGGGACAGGAAACACCATATATTTT. Translated, it gives CASRPGTGNTIYF.

The chain joins TRBV28 to TRBJ2-1; D perhaps matches TRBD2 (6 bases). Per the germline V gene, CDR1 is MDHEN and CDR2 is SYDVKM. The CDR3 runs 15 residues. V was clipped by 10 bases and J by 1 base, with 17 bases between them. The chain's CDR3 is CATTDSGESYNEQFF. The CDR3 DNA reads as TGTGCCACCACGGATAGCGGAGAATCCTACAATGAGCAGTTCTTC.

The chain joins TRBV2 to TRBJ1-1; maybe TRBD1 (5 bases). Germline values: CDR1 SNHLY, CDR2 FYNNEI. CDR3 length equals 15 residues. Deletions cut 5 bases from V and 3 bases from J, with 16 bases between. The CDR3 DNA reads TGTGCCAGCAGTTCAGTGGACCTAGGGGACACTGAAGCTTTCTTT. Protein product: CASSSVDLGDTEAFF.

J is TRBJ1-2 and V is TRBV5-1; 10 positions match TRBD1. V gave up 4 bases and J gave up 5 bases; unmatched junction bases: 8. This CDR3 region has 15 residues. Germline loops: CDR1 SGHRS, CDR2 YFSETQ. The CDR3 bases are TGCGCCAGCAGCGCCGGGACAGGGGATTCTTATGGCTACACCTTC. Its translation is CASSAGTGDSYGYTF.

The genes are TRBV7-8 and TRBJ2-7, with D possibly TRBD2 on 5 matching bases. Germline CDR1 and CDR2: SGHVS and FQNEAQ. CDR3 size: 13 residues. Trimming removed 5 bases from V and 3 bases from J, with 11 bases in between. CDR3 bases: TGTGCCAGCAGCCAGAGGAGGAGCTACGAGCAGTACTTC. Translated, it gives CASSQRRSYEQYF.

This clone has more than one count but fewer than ten. This chain uses TRBV29-1 with TRBJ1-1; unclear D gene. V shed 5 bases and J shed 6 bases, with 13 bases lying between them. The CDR3 covers 12 residues. Germline CDR1 SQVTM, CDR2 ANQGSEA. The chain's CDR3 is CSVYGELAEAFF. CDR3 bases: TGCAGCGTTTACGGGGAGCTCGCTGAAGCTTTCTTT.

The chain uses TRBV5-1 and TRBJ1-1; D may be TRBD1 (6 bases). With 4 bases removed from V and 4 bases from J, the gap between germline ends came to 23 bases. This CDR3 spans 17 amino acids. Germline V gives CDR1 SGHRS, CDR2 YFSETQ. For the CDR3, the DNA is TGCGCCAGCAGCCCGAACGCGACGAACCGAGGGGGCACTGAAGCTTTCTTT. It specifies CASSPNATNRGGTEAFF.

V usage is TRBV10-3 and J usage is TRBJ2-5, with TRBD1 matching 8 bases. Germline loops: CDR1 ENHRY, CDR2 SYGVKD. Unmatched junction bases numbered 9, after V lost 0 bases and J lost 3 bases. The CDR3 is 17 residues long. The CDR3 loop is CAISESGRGLGKETQYF. The CDR3 DNA sequence: TGTGCCATCAGTGAGTCAGGCAGGGGGCTTGGAAAAGAGACCCAGTACTTC.

The chain uses TRBV27 and TRBJ1-1, with D maybe TRBD1 (5 bases). The CDR3 spans 14 residues. Germline values: CDR1 MNHEY, CDR2 SMNVEV (reference sequence). The ends were cut back, 3 bases at V and 1 base at J, with 9 bases in the middle. DNA for the CDR3: TGTGCCAGCAGTTTGAGGGGAGAGAACACTGAAGCTTTCTTT. It yields the protein CASSLRGENTEAFF.

V is TRBV6-5 and J is TRBJ2-7, with D unresolved. V was cut by 6 bases and J by 4 bases, with 22 bases left in between. The CDR3 runs to 16 residues. CDR1 and CDR2 from the germline V gene are MNHEY and SVGAGI. The CDR3 bases are TGTGCCAGCAGATACGCCCTGGCAGGTCCCGAGTACGAGCAGTACTTC. Amino acids: CASRYALAGPEYEQYF.

The gene calls are TRBV27 and TRBJ2-5, with D hard to call. Germline CDR1 is MNHEY and CDR2 is SMNVEV (reference sequence). The CDR3 is made up of 12 amino acids. V was shortened by 6 bases and J by 7 bases, with 12 bases between the two germline ends. This CDR3 reads CASSDGPRTQYF. The CDR3 DNA reads as TGTGCCAGCAGCGACGGCCCCAGGACCCAGTACTTC.

The CDR3 DNA reads TGTGCCAGCAGCTTTGGAGGGGCAGAGCTCTCCTACGAGCAGTACTTC. Protein product: CASSFGGAELSYEQYF. The J gene is TRBJ2-7, the V gene TRBV11-2; D is perhaps TRBD2 (6 bases). The V gene lost 3 bases and the J gene lost 0 bases, with 15 bases spanning the gap. This CDR3 spans 16 amino acids. Germline V gene sequence: CDR1 SGHAT, CDR2 FQNNGV.

Remarks on this clone: Given a much more abundant clone one base away, this may be a read error. The chain combines TRBV5-4 with TRBJ2-1, with 11 nucleotides matching TRBD1. CDR3 length: 16 residues. Germline V gene data show CDR1 as SGHNT and CDR2 as YYREEE (reference sequence). V shed 4 bases and J 6 bases; nucleotides not matched to a gene: 9. CDR3 sequence: CASSRSWTGGFNEQFF. Here the CDR3 DNA reads TGTGCCAGCAGCCGTAGCTGGACAGGGGGCTTCAATGAGCAGTTCTTC. Based on the CDR3 plus reference TRBV5-4 and TRBJ2-1, the full variable domain is ETGVTQSPTHLIKTRGQQVTLRCSSQSGHNTVSWYQQALGQGPQFIFQYYREEENGRGNFPPRFSGLQFPNYSSELNVNALELDDSALYLCASSRSWTGGFNEQFFGPGTRLTVL.

This clone was detected only once. The gene calls are TRBV19 and TRBJ1-1; 7 nucleotides match TRBD1. The CDR3 spans 14 residues. With V trimmed by 4 bases and J by 6 bases, 8 bases remained unmatched. The germline CDR1 and CDR2 sequences are LNHDA and SQIVND (reference sequence). The CDR3 protein is CASSTQGVGAEAFF. As DNA, the CDR3 is TGTGCCAGTAGTACGCAGGGGGTTGGGGCTGAAGCTTTCTTT. Looking up the rest from reference TRBV19 and TRBJ1-1 gives the full variable domain: DGGITQSPKYLFRKEGQNVTLSCEQNLNHDAMYWYRQDPGQGLRLIYYSQIVNDFQKGDIAEGYSVSREKKESFPLTVTSAQKNPTAFYLCASSTQGVGAEAFFGQGTRLTVV.

This sequence joins TRBV1 and TRBJ1-2. TRBV1 is noted as a pseudogene. The CDR3 is 16 amino acids. This CDR3 reads CASSQDPGPGVDGYTF. CDR3 sequence (DNA): TGCGCCAGCAGCCAAGATCCAGGGCCGGGGGTAGACGGCTACACCTTC.

A single count supports this clone. CDR3 sequence (DNA): TGTGCCAGTAGTATTGGACTAGCGGGAGAGGATGAGCAGTTCTTC. It codes for CASSIGLAGEDEQFF. This chain connects TRBV19 to TRBJ2-1; 13 nucleotides line up with TRBD2. Trimming at V came to 3 bases and at J to 8 bases, leaving 4 bases not matched to a gene. CDR1 and CDR2 (germline): LNHDA, SQIVND (reference sequence). CDR3 length: 15 residues.

CDR3 sequence reads: CASSQQRGLEQYF. CDR3 DNA sequence: TGTGCCAGCAGCCAACAAAGGGGGCTCGAGCAGTACTTC. V and J are TRBV14 and TRBJ2-7; 7 bases align to TRBD1. The CDR3 covers 13 residues. V shed 2 bases, J shed 6 bases, and the junction held 4 bases outside the gene matches. The germline CDR1 and CDR2 sequences are SGHDN and FVKESK.

The CDR3 DNA reads TGTGCCAGCAGCGTAGCCTCTAGCGGGTCCTACGAGCAGTACTTC. This gives the protein CASSVASSGSYEQYF. The chain carries TRBV9 and TRBJ2-7; 8 nucleotides match TRBD2. With 0 bases clipped from V and 1 base from J, the junction kept 3 bases outside the gene matches. This CDR3 has 15 residues. CDR1 is SGDLS and CDR2 is YYNGEE in the germline V gene.

This sequence joins TRBV4-1 and TRBJ1-2, with 7 nucleotides matching TRBD1. Germline V gives CDR1 MGHRA, CDR2 YSYEKL. This CDR3 spans 17 amino acids. V dropped 0 bases and J dropped 5; count of bases not matched to a gene: 12. CDR3 sequence: CASSQDGGATGRYGYTF. In DNA, the CDR3 is TGCGCCAGCAGCCAAGATGGGGGAGCGACAGGGAGATATGGCTACACCTTC.

The J gene is TRBJ2-3, the V gene TRBV5-5; D call uncertain. CDR1 is SGHKS and CDR2 is YYEKEE in the germline V gene (reference sequence). The CDR3 sequence is 13 residues long. Between the trimmed V and J ends, which lost 4 bases and 4 bases, there was a span of 10 bases. The CDR3 DNA follows: TGTGCCAGCAGCCTAGTAGTCGCAGATACGCAGTATTTT. This translates into CASSLVVADTQYF.

V usage is TRBV9 and J usage is TRBJ2-1; 7 bases line up with TRBD1. Germline-derived CDR1 and CDR2 are SGDLS and YYNGEE. The CDR3 totals 16 residues. Trimming cost V 0 bases and J 3 bases; bases outside gene matches: 6. DNA for the CDR3: TGTGCCAGCAGCGTAGCATGGGACAGATACTACAATGAGCAGTTCTTC. It codes for CASSVAWDRYYNEQFF.

J is TRBJ1-1 and V is TRBV5-4, with no clear D. The length of the CDR3 is 14 residues. Deletions cut 4 bases from V and 6 bases from J, with 16 bases between. CDR1 SGHNT and CDR2 YYREEE come from the germline V gene (reference sequence). In DNA, the CDR3 is TGTGCCAGCAGCCTAATGTTGGGAGGCTCTGAAGCTTTCTTT. It specifies CASSLMLGGSEAFF.

The chain carries TRBV19 and TRBJ2-3; tentatively, D is TRBD1 (5 bases). V lost 6 bases, J lost 1 base, and 17 bases lay in between. The CDR3 covers 16 residues. CDR1 is LNHDA and CDR2 is SQIVND in the germline V gene (reference sequence). The CDR3 is CASSRAGPARTDTQYF. In nucleotides, the CDR3 is TGTGCCAGTAGCCGGGCAGGGCCCGCACGCACAGATACGCAGTATTTT.

The chain employs TRBV27 and TRBJ1-1; perhaps TRBD1 as D (6 bases). V was pared by 6 bases and J by 4 bases, with 15 bases between. Germline V CDR1 and CDR2: MNHEY, SMNVEV (reference sequence). CDR3 length equals 14 residues. CDR3: CASRLGGRATEAFF. CDR3 DNA: TGTGCCAGCAGATTGGGGGGGCGTGCCACTGAAGCTTTCTTT.

This clone was seen a handful of times. The chain employs TRBV28 and TRBJ2-7; 10 bases align to TRBD2. The CDR3 totals 16 residues. Germline assignment: CDR1 MDHEN and CDR2 SYDVKM. J was trimmed by 6 bases and V by 5 bases; bases with no gene match: 13. CDR3 DNA sequence: TGTGCCAGCAGTCCACCCGGGCTAGCGGGAGCGGGCGAGCAGTACTTC. This codes for CASSPPGLAGAGEQYF.

The J gene is TRBJ1-1, the V gene TRBV6-1; 8 nucleotides line up with TRBD1. Unmatched junction bases numbered 2, after V lost 8 bases and J lost 0 bases. CDR1 and CDR2 (germline): MNHNS, SASEGT. This CDR3 comprises 13 residues. CDR3 DNA: TGTGCCAGCCGCAGGGGGCTGAACACTGAAGCTTTCTTT. Translation gives CASRRGLNTEAFF.

V gene TRBV5-5 combines with J gene TRBJ2-1, with 10 positions matching TRBD2. Germline assignment: CDR1 SGHKS and CDR2 YYEKEE (reference sequence). V was clipped by 6 bases and J by 7 bases; unmatched bases: 10. The CDR3 totals 15 residues. The CDR3, as DNA: TGTGCCAGCACCCGGAGACTAGCGGGTTTAAATGAGCAGTTCTTC. Protein: CASTRRLAGLNEQFF. The full variable domain, with the rest looked up from reference TRBV5-5 and TRBJ2-1, is DAGVTQSPTHLIKTRGQQVTLRCSPISGHKSVSWYQQVLGQGPQFIFQYYEKEERGRGNFPDRFSARQFPNYSSELNVNALLLGDSALYLCASTRRLAGLNEQFFGPGTRLTVL.

The rearrangement uses TRBV27 and TRBJ2-2, with 10 positions matching TRBD2. Germline V CDR1 and CDR2: MNHEY, SMNVEV (reference sequence). There are 15 residues in the CDR3. With 3 bases clipped from V and 6 bases from J, the junction kept 4 bases outside the gene matches. This CDR3 is CASSLGLAPSGELFF. CDR3 coding DNA: TGTGCCAGCAGTTTGGGACTAGCGCCTTCCGGGGAGCTGTTTTTT.

The V and J genes are TRBV5-1 and TRBJ2-1, with 7 bases lining up with TRBD1. With 4 bases clipped from V and 0 bases from J, the junction kept 4 bases outside the gene matches. The CDR3 covers 15 residues. The germline gives CDR1 SGHRS, CDR2 YFSETQ. The CDR3 here is CASSHAGGSYNEQFF. CDR3 in DNA: TGCGCCAGCAGCCACGCAGGGGGCTCCTACAATGAGCAGTTCTTC.

The chain joins TRBV6-1 to TRBJ1-2, with D possibly TRBD1 on 6 matching bases. The CDR3 runs 14 residues. The ends were cut back, 6 bases at V and 1 base at J, with 12 bases in the middle. CDR1 is MNHNS and CDR2 is SASEGT in the germline V gene. The CDR3 reads CASSYKGDNYGYTF. Written as DNA, the CDR3 is TGTGCCAGCAGCTATAAGGGGGATAACTATGGCTACACCTTC.

CDR3 nucleotides: TGTGCCAGCAGCGGACAAACCCCCGCGAACACTGAAGCTTTCTTT. Protein: CASSGQTPANTEAFF. The V gene is TRBV6-5, the J gene TRBJ1-1; a possible D gene is TRBD1 (5 bases). CDR1 is MNHEY and CDR2 is SVGAGI in the germline V gene. CDR3 length: 15 amino acids. The V and J ends lost 6 bases and 1 base respectively, with 15 bases between them.